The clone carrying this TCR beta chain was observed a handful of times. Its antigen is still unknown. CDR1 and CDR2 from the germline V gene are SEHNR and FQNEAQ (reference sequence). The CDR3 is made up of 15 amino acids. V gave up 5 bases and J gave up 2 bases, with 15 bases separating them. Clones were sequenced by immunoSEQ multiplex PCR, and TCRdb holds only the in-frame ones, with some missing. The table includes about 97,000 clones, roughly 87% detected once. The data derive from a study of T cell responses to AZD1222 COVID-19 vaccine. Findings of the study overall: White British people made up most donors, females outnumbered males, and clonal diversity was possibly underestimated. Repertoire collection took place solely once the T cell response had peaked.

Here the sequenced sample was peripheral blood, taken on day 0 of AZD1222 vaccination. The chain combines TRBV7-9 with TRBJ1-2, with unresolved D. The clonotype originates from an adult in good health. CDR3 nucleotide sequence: TGTGCCAGCAGCCGAGAGAAGAGGGAGAACTATGGCTACACCTTC. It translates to CASSREKRENYGYTF.